This TCR beta chain was identified in a study of blood T cell repertoires in COVID-19. Residents of about 25 US areas, aged about 18 to 89 years, made up the participants. Cohort 3 donors counted as recovered after two negative PCRs, clearance, or resolved symptoms. Germline loops: CDR1 SGHRS, CDR2 YFSETQ. The CDR3 contains 14 residues. V was shortened by 0 bases and J by 3 bases, with 9 bases between the two germline ends. In the authors' workflow: Estimated nucleated cell counts came from reference gene primer amplification. This table comes from immunoSEQ multiplex PCR, and its TCRdb copy is limited to in-frame clones, with some not included. That table is the source of V, J and clone size, and D and trimming were worked out from the DNA. The data contain a few hundred thousand clones, 75% to 90% of them seen just once; the ten biggest clones take up roughly 2%.

The TCR originated in a man aged 30 to 39 who had recovered from COVID-19. The sequenced material came from PBMCs or T cells enriched from blood (not recorded which). The genes are TRBV5-1 and TRBJ2-5, with D unclear. The CDR3 DNA reads as TGCGCCAGCAGCTTGGCCCCAGGTAAAGAGACCCAGTACTTC. It yields the protein CASSLAPGKETQYF.